The sequence of this TCR beta chain was determined in a study of blood T cell repertoires in COVID-19. Trimming removed 0 bases from V and 3 bases from J, with 17 bases in between. Germline CDR1 reads GTSNPN; CDR2 reads SVGIG (reference sequence). The CDR3 is 16 residues long. Generated by immunoSEQ multiplex PCR, the TCRdb table keeps only in-frame clones and is missing some. Of about 18,000 clones listed, roughly 87% are singletons. This TCR came from a man aged 55 to 70 with active COVID-19. This chain joins TRBV30 and TRBJ1-2; D remains ambiguous. Sequencing was done on a sample of peripheral blood. CDR3 amino acids: CAWSVRNEPPYYGYTF. The CDR3 DNA reads as TGTGCCTGGAGTGTACGAAATGAGCCGCCGTACTATGGCTACACCTTC.